This paragraph covers one T cell receptor (beta chain) sequence. The assay was immunoSEQ multiplex PCR, and TCRdb's table has in-frame clones only and misses some. This sample has more than 250,000 clones; roughly 80% occur once, and the top ten carry 4.5% to 6%. This entry is derived from a study of blood T cell repertoires in COVID-19. The CDR3 runs to 14 residues. Trimming shortened V by 4 bases and J by 2 bases, and 12 bases separated the two germline ends. The V gene's germline CDR1 is SGHVS and CDR2 FQNEAQ. The rearrangement joins TRBV7-8 to TRBJ2-7; TRBD2 might be the D (5 bases). Sample: PBMCs or T cells enriched from blood (not recorded which). This receptor was identified in a man aged 40-50 years who had been exposed to COVID-19. CDR3 nucleotides: TGTGCCAGCAGCTCCTCTTGGGGAGCCTACGAGCAGTACTTC. This sequence encodes CASSSSWGAYEQYF.